Listed below are T cell receptor beta chains from one sample, sequenced in a study of shared clonotypes between healthy human individuals. Measured with immunoSEQ multiplex PCR; TCRdb has only the in-frame clones, and not every one. Of under 1,900,000 clones listed, approximately 98.5% are singletons. The sequenced sample consisted of naive CD4+ T cells sorted from blood. The source of these receptors is a man aged 25-45 years in good health. Each CDR3 is given with its conserved first and last residue. Clone size, where shown, is once, few, many, or a class for clones that have expanded.

V gene	J gene	clone size	CDR3 protein
TRBV9	TRBJ2-3	-	CASSVEITTDTQYF
TRBV6-1	TRBJ1-5	-	CASTDRAGNQPQHF
TRBV5-1	TRBJ2-7	-	CASSLEAGRSYEQYF
TRBV7-9	TRBJ2-1	-	CASSPRASSYNEQFF
TRBV5-1	TRBJ2-1	once	CASSWGANEQFF
TRBV19	TRBJ2-1	-	CASSMGGSLSGDEQFF
TRBV7-2	TRBJ2-5	-	CASSNRGGETQYF
TRBV11-2	TRBJ1-2	-	CASSPRIGDYGYTF
TRBV30	TRBJ2-7	-	CAWSDDPGGTYEQYF
TRBV28	TRBJ1-5	-	CASRLSSGTGNQPQHF
TRBV19	TRBJ2-3	-	CASTTGGPDTQYF
TRBV5-1	TRBJ2-4	once	CASSLPEGDIQYF
TRBV11-3	TRBJ2-7	-	CASSLDPWSYEQYF
TRBV28	TRBJ2-3	-	CASTLPRGVDTQYF
TRBV27	TRBJ2-5	-	CASSFTTRSETQYF
TRBV6-1	TRBJ2-2	-	CASRTNGVNTGELFF
TRBV10-3	TRBJ2-1	-	CATADGLMPSYNEQFF
TRBV19	TRBJ1-1	-	CASTQGVGAEAFF
TRBV18	TRBJ1-4	-	CASSPTPQGVATNEKLFF
TRBV9	TRBJ2-7	once	CASSVVASGSYEQYF
TRBV6-6	TRBJ2-7	-	CASSYQGVRYEQYF
TRBV6-1	TRBJ2-7	-	CASSEALTASSYEQYF
TRBV7-9	TRBJ2-7	-	CASSSRGSYEQYF
TRBV4-1	TRBJ2-7	-	CASSQDGLPGQVYEQYF
TRBV5-1	TRBJ2-3	-	CASSLSRGYETDTQYF
TRBV9	TRBJ2-7	-	CASRGESSYEQYF
TRBV14	TRBJ1-2	-	CASSQAGTMSYTF
TRBV5-8	TRBJ1-2	-	CASSSRGRPFFYGYTF